Below, 17 T cell receptor beta chains from the same sample are listed, as sequenced in a study of blood T cell repertoires in COVID-19 (TCRdb year 2020). Libraries were made using the immunoSEQ multiplex PCR assay. The clones in this table, taken by TCRdb from immuneACCESS, are in-frame only. Not every clone is retained; where verified, under half of the shortfall comes from an unresolved V gene, and the cause of the rest is unknown. Across this sample there are more than 100,000 clones, with 78% seen only once. The ten largest clones capture about 2.3% of the sample. The sample taken for sequencing was peripheral blood. The receptors were sampled from a man between 65 and 80 years old with acute or convalescent COVID-19.

The rearrangement links TRBV6-5 to TRBJ2-7; 7 bases match TRBD1. The CDR3 has 12 residues. J gave up 9 bases and V 10 bases, and 12 bases lay outside the gene matches. CDR1 is MNHEY, CDR2 SVGAGI, per germline. The CDR3 is CATTRETGTQYF. CDR3 bases: TGTGCCACAACCAGGGAGACAGGGACGCAGTACTTC.

This chain connects TRBV11-3 to TRBJ2-5, with a weak D call TRBD1 (6 bases). CDR1 and CDR2 from the germline V gene are SGHNT and YENEEA. The CDR3 is 14 amino acids. With 5 bases removed from V and 2 bases from J, the gap between germline ends came to 12 bases. CDR3 sequence: CASSQWDTQETQYF. The CDR3 DNA reads TGTGCCAGCAGCCAATGGGACACGCAAGAGACCCAGTACTTC.

The chain carries TRBV18 and TRBJ1-1; D unresolved. Germline lookup yields CDR1 KGHSH and CDR2 LQKENI. Deletions cut 6 bases from V and 0 bases from J, with 8 bases between. This CDR3 comprises 13 residues. The CDR3 DNA is TGTGCCAGCTCCGGAGACTTGAACACTGAAGCTTTCTTT. Translating gives CASSGDLNTEAFF.

The rearrangement joins TRBV6-2 or TRBV6-3 to TRBJ2-5; a possible D gene is TRBD1 (5 bases). Trimming took 6 bases from V and 2 from J, leaving 10 bases between them. The CDR3 is 13 amino acids. The germline V gene has CDR1 MNHEY and CDR2 SVGEGT. This CDR3 is CASSLTVQETQYF. In DNA form, the CDR3 reads TGTGCCAGCAGCCTGACAGTACAAGAGACCCAGTACTTC.

The CDR3 protein is CASSVVPSSTDTQYF. CDR3 bases: TGTGCCAGCAGCGTAGTACCTAGTAGCACAGATACGCAGTATTTT. V gene TRBV9 combines with J gene TRBJ2-3; D remains ambiguous. CDR1 SGDLS and CDR2 YYNGEE come from the germline V gene. This CDR3 spans 15 amino acids. Trimming pared 0 bases from V and 0 bases from J, leaving 8 bases between.

The gene calls are TRBV7-2 and TRBJ1-1, with 7 bases aligning to TRBD1. CDR1 is SGHTA, CDR2 FQGNSA, per germline. The CDR3 runs to 10 residues. The V gene end was trimmed by 8 bases and the J gene end by 9 bases; junction bases not matched to a gene: 3. CDR3 residues: CASRQGKAFF. The CDR3 DNA is TGTGCCAGCCGACAGGGAAAAGCTTTCTTT.

V usage is TRBV7-8 and J usage is TRBJ1-5, with TRBD1 as a possible D gene (5 bases). V lost 4 bases and J 7 bases, leaving 14 bases between the germline ends. Germline V gives CDR1 SGHVS, CDR2 FQNEAQ. The length of the CDR3 is 14 residues. CDR3 nucleotide sequence: TGTGCCAGCAGCTCTCAGGGTATTCGGCAGCCCCAGCATTTT. Translating it yields CASSSQGIRQPQHF.

The rearrangement uses TRBV7-2 and TRBJ1-1; TRBD1 agrees at 8 bases. CDR1 is SGHTA and CDR2 is FQGNSA in the germline V gene. V was clipped by 3 bases and J by 5 bases; unmatched bases: 2. The CDR3 is 13 amino acids. CDR3 in DNA: TGTGCCAGCAGCTTCAACAGGGGGACTGAAGCTTTCTTT. This sequence encodes CASSFNRGTEAFF.

The V call is TRBV15, the J call TRBJ2-2; D is uncertain. V was pared by 8 bases and J by 8 bases, with 12 bases between. Germline lookup yields CDR1 LNHNV and CDR2 YYDKDF (reference sequence). The CDR3 is 12 residues long. DNA of the CDR3: TGTGCCACCGGTACCGCAGTGGGGGAGCTGTTTTTT. It specifies CATGTAVGELFF.

This chain connects TRBV6-5 to TRBJ1-5, with TRBD1 as a possible D gene (5 bases). This CDR3 spans 13 amino acids. V was trimmed by 8 bases and J by 1 base, leaving 9 bases between them. Germline V gene sequence: CDR1 MNHEY, CDR2 SVGAGI. CDR3 bases: TGTGCCAGCGGGAAGGGGAGCAATCAGCCCCAGCATTTT. Encoded protein: CASGKGSNQPQHF.

This sequence joins TRBV6-6 and TRBJ1-1; D is possibly TRBD1 (5 bases). Trimming cost V 6 bases and J 1 base, with 12 bases left between them. From germline, CDR1 is MNHNY and CDR2 SVGAGI (reference sequence). CDR3 length: 14 residues. The CDR3, as DNA: TGTGCCAGCAGGAAGGAAACAGGGAACACTGAAGCTTTCTTT. Translation: CASRKETGNTEAFF.

The gene calls are TRBV27 and TRBJ1-5, with D tentatively TRBD1 (6 bases). Germline V gene data show CDR1 as MNHEY and CDR2 as SMNVEV (reference sequence). The CDR3 consists of 17 residues. V was trimmed by 7 bases and J by 0 bases, leaving 19 bases between them. CDR3 nucleotides: TGTGCCAGCATCACAGGGTCAAAGACGTATAGCAATCAGCCCCAGCATTTT. Encoded protein: CASITGSKTYSNQPQHF.

This clone was found a few times. The J gene is TRBJ1-1, the V gene TRBV6-4; maybe TRBD1 (5 bases). V gave up 2 bases and J gave up 7 bases, with 11 bases separating them. CDR3 size: 13 residues. Per germline, CDR1 MRHNA and CDR2 SNTAGT. The CDR3 region has the DNA TGTGCCAGCAGTGACGAGCTGGGGGGTGAAGCTTTCTTT. Protein product: CASSDELGGEAFF.

The chain employs TRBV6-5 and TRBJ2-5; 7 bases fit TRBD1. Germline-derived CDR1 and CDR2 are MNHEY and SVGAGI. This CDR3 comprises 14 residues. V gave up 6 bases and J gave up 5 bases; unmatched junction bases: 9. CDR3 sequence (DNA): TGTGCCAGCAGCCGAGAGACAGGGCGGGAGACCCAGTACTTC. This translates into CASSRETGRETQYF.

This clone has more than one count but fewer than ten. The rearrangement uses TRBV24-1 and TRBJ2-7; a possible D gene is TRBD1 (5 bases). V lost 11 bases, J lost 3 bases, and 16 bases lay in between. Germline loops: CDR1 KGHDR, CDR2 SFDVKD. The CDR3 is made up of 13 amino acids. The CDR3 loop is CARKCRAHYEQYF. The CDR3 DNA follows: TGTGCCAGGAAGTGCAGGGCCCACTACGAGCAGTACTTC.

CDR3 residues: CASSLSDSLNQPQHF. The CDR3, as DNA: TGTGCCAGCAGCTTAAGCGACAGTTTAAATCAGCCCCAGCATTTT. The V call is TRBV7-8, the J call TRBJ1-5, with TRBD1 as a possible D gene (5 bases). This CDR3 is built from 15 residues. Germline CDR1 SGHVS, CDR2 FQNEAQ. Trimming stripped 2 bases from V and 4 bases from J, with 12 bases between.

The chain combines TRBV9 with TRBJ2-3, with TRBD1 matching 9 bases. Trimming cost V 0 bases and J 12 bases; bases outside gene matches: 8. The CDR3 has 14 residues. Germline CDR1 and CDR2: SGDLS and YYNGEE. The CDR3 nucleotides are TGTGCCAGCAGCGTAGGGTTCGGACAGGGGCCCCAGTATTTT. Translation: CASSVGFGQGPQYF.